This TCR beta chain was sequenced in a study of Ad26.COV2.S vaccination and SARS-CoV-2 variants. Study summary: Donor was assigned to the Ad26.COV2.S arm of trial COV1001.

Germline V gives CDR1 MNHEY, CDR2 SVGAGI. The length of the CDR3 is 10 residues. Trimming removed 7 bases from V and 7 bases from J, with 7 bases in between. This table comes from immunoSEQ multiplex PCR, and its TCRdb copy is limited to in-frame clones, with some not included. The table records about 350,000 clones, 80% to 90% of them present only once. Treatment meaning: approximately 18 received Ad26.COV2.S at low or high dose, single or two shots; a few received placebo; per-sample allocation not given. All samples were drawn on day 63, counting from the first vaccine or placebo injection. Boston provided a donor who was an adult aged 18-55 years.

The V and J genes are TRBV6-5 and TRBJ1-1; D uncertain. This sequence was found in a person aged 18-65 years who received the Ad26.COV2.S COVID-19 vaccine or a placebo. Sequences were derived from peripheral blood, sampled in a trial of Ad26.COV2.S vaccine versus placebo. CDR3 nucleotides: TGTGCCAGCATGTATATTGAAGCTTTCTTT. It translates to CASMYIEAFF.